This T cell receptor beta chain is from a study of blood T cell repertoires in COVID-19. Looking at the study overall: Samples representing acute and convalescent COVID-19 were sourced from the United States, Italy and Spain.

Participants were aged about 18 to 90 years from some 24 US areas. Recovery meant two consecutive negative NP/OP PCR tests, professional clearance, or resolved symptoms. The authors' processing: From reference gene primer amplification, estimates of nucleated cell counts were derived. The data were produced by immunoSEQ multiplex PCR, yet TCRdb's version contains in-frame clones alone and is incomplete. V and J calls and clone size are given by that table; D and trimming were obtained from the DNA. The sample consists of 190,000 or so clones, 86% of them appearing once. The length of the CDR3 is 14 residues. The ends lost 5 bases at V and 7 bases at J; junction bases unmatched: 7. Germline V gene data show CDR1 as SEHNR and CDR2 as FQNEAQ (reference sequence).

The rearrangement joins TRBV7-9 to TRBJ2-1, with 8 bases fitting TRBD2. The material sequenced was PBMCs or T cells enriched from blood (not recorded which). This TCR derives from a woman aged 25 to 39 who had recovered from COVID-19. CDR3 in DNA: TGTGCCAGCAGCCAAGGGACTAGTAGAAATGAGCAGTTCTTC. Translation gives CASSQGTSRNEQFF. Supplemented by reference TRBV7-9 and TRBJ2-1, the full variable domain reads DTGVSQNPRHKITKRGQNVTFRCDPISEHNRLYWYRQTLGQGPEFLTYFQNEAQLEKSRLLSDRFSAERPKGSFSTLEIQRTEQGDSAMYLCASSQGTSRNEQFFGPGTRLTVL.